These 18 T cell receptor beta chains were all obtained from the same sample, sequenced in a study of T cell responses to AZD1222 COVID-19 vaccine. This table comes from immunoSEQ multiplex PCR, and its TCRdb copy is limited to in-frame clones, with some not included. The table records more than 35,000 clones, under 85% of them present only once. Source: peripheral blood, taken on day 0 of AZD1222 vaccination. These receptors were collected from an adult in good health.

The chain is built from TRBV2 and TRBJ1-1; unclear D gene. The V and J ends lost 8 bases and 5 bases respectively, with 12 bases between them. The CDR3 spans 12 residues. Germline V gene data show CDR1 as SNHLY and CDR2 as FYNNEI. In nucleotides, the CDR3 is TGTGCCAGCCCAACCCCTGTTACTGAAGCTTTCTTT. Translating it yields CASPTPVTEAFF.

The chain is built from TRBV6-6 and TRBJ2-2; D gene ambiguous. Germline V lookup: CDR1 MNHNY, CDR2 SVGAGI (reference sequence). Deletions cut 8 bases from V and 6 bases from J, with 7 bases between. The CDR3 runs 11 residues. The CDR3 DNA follows: TGTGCCAGCGACTTCCCCGGGGAGCTGTTTTTT. Its protein is CASDFPGELFF.

This chain uses TRBV19 with TRBJ1-3, with D possibly being TRBD1 (6 bases). This CDR3 region has 15 residues. Looked up from germline, CDR1 is LNHDA and CDR2 is SQIVND (reference sequence). Between the trimmed V and J ends, which lost 6 bases and 4 bases, there was a span of 16 bases. CDR3 region: CASSSDTGLGNTIYF. CDR3 nucleotide sequence: TGTGCCAGTAGCTCGGACACAGGGCTGGGAAACACCATATATTTT.

This chain uses TRBV5-5 with TRBJ1-2; 7 nucleotides align to TRBD1. Germline V gives CDR1 SGHKS, CDR2 YYEKEE (reference sequence). V lost 0 bases, J lost 3 bases, and 8 bases stayed unmatched. CDR3 length: 16 amino acids. In nucleotides, the CDR3 is TGTGCCAGCAGCTTGGAGGCGGTCAGGGGGTACTATGGCTACACCTTC. Protein: CASSLEAVRGYYGYTF.

This clone was seen only once. The chain has TRBV12-5 and TRBJ2-3; D is perhaps TRBD2 (6 bases). From germline, CDR1 is LGHNT and CDR2 FRNRAP. The CDR3 is 13 residues long. Trimming cost V 4 bases and J 4 bases, with 9 bases left between them. CDR3 nucleotide sequence: TGTGCTAGTGGTTGGGGACTGGCAGATACGCAGTATTTT. As protein: CASGWGLADTQYF.

The rearrangement joins TRBV19 to TRBJ2-5; 7 bases align to TRBD1. Germline V gene lookup returns CDR1 LNHDA and CDR2 SQIVND (reference sequence). The CDR3 extends over 14 amino acids. Trimming cost V 4 bases and J 6 bases; bases outside gene matches: 8. Written as DNA, the CDR3 is TGTGCCAGTAGTACCTCAGGGGGTAGGAAGACCCAGTACTTC. Protein sequence: CASSTSGGRKTQYF. The whole variable domain, remainder taken from reference TRBV19 and TRBJ2-5, is DGGITQSPKYLFRKEGQNVTLSCEQNLNHDAMYWYRQDPGQGLRLIYYSQIVNDFQKGDIAEGYSVSREKKESFPLTVTSAQKNPTAFYLCASSTSGGRKTQYFGPGTRLLVL.

The chain employs TRBV10-1 and TRBJ2-7, with 10 bases that match TRBD2. Trimming cost V 3 bases and J 6 bases; bases outside gene matches: 11. The CDR3 consists of 16 residues. Per germline, CDR1 WNHNN and CDR2 SYGVQD (reference sequence). The CDR3 protein is CASSDPGASGSTEQYF. The CDR3 DNA reads TGCGCCAGCAGTGACCCGGGGGCTAGCGGGAGTACCGAGCAGTACTTC.

The V call is TRBV14, the J call TRBJ1-4, with TRBD1 matching over 7 bases. This CDR3 comprises 15 residues. CDR1 SGHDN and CDR2 FVKESK come from the germline V gene. After removal of 5 bases from V and 8 bases from J, the junction contained 11 bases not matched to a gene. The DNA for the CDR3 is TGTGCCAGCAGCAGCCGACAGGGAGGTCGGGAAAAACTGTTTTTT. Protein sequence: CASSSRQGGREKLFF.

The genes are TRBV5-6 and TRBJ2-2; D unresolved. Deletions cut 5 bases from V and 6 bases from J, with 8 bases between. The CDR3 is 12 amino acids. The germline CDR1 and CDR2 sequences are SGHDT and YYEEEE. The CDR3 sequence is CASRVGAGELFF. In DNA form, the CDR3 reads TGTGCCAGCAGGGTGGGCGCCGGGGAGCTGTTTTTT.

This clone has just one count. The chain carries TRBV27 and TRBJ1-6, with unresolved D. Trimming removed 5 bases from V and 9 bases from J, with 17 bases in between. The CDR3 consists of 15 residues. CDR1 is MNHEY and CDR2 is SMNVEV in the germline V gene (reference sequence). CDR3 in DNA: TGTGCCAGCAGTGGCAGGACTACATCGGCTTCACCCCTCCACTTT. Amino acid sequence: CASSGRTTSASPLHF.

The rearrangement uses TRBV19 and TRBJ1-6, with a possible D match to TRBD1 (5 bases). Germline-derived CDR1 and CDR2 are LNHDA and SQIVND (reference sequence). This CDR3 region has 14 residues. The germline V and J ends were trimmed by 3 bases and 7 bases, with 10 bases remaining between them. CDR3 in DNA: TGTGCCAGTAGTATGGTGCAGGGCAATTCACCCCTCCACTTT. This encodes CASSMVQGNSPLHF.

This rearrangement joins TRBV27 to TRBJ2-2; TRBD2 is a possible D gene (5 bases). V was trimmed by 6 bases and J by 6 bases, leaving 32 bases between them. From germline, CDR1 is MNHEY and CDR2 SMNVEV (reference sequence). The CDR3 contains 20 residues. CDR3 loop: CASSPRSPSVSEGRAGELFF. The CDR3 bases are TGTGCCAGCAGCCCGAGATCCCCCAGTGTCTCCGAGGGAAGGGCCGGGGAGCTGTTTTTT.

The chain carries TRBV3-1 (or the pseudogene TRBV3-2) and TRBJ1-3, with unresolved D. The V end lost 2 bases, the J end lost 4 bases, and 9 bases lay between the germline ends. The germline V gene has CDR1 LGHDT and CDR2 YNNKEL (reference sequence). This CDR3 region has 14 residues. In nucleotides, the CDR3 is TGTGCCAGCAGCCAACCCCAGGCCGGAAACACCATATATTTT. Amino acids: CASSQPQAGNTIYF.

This clone was found a few times. The chain uses TRBV19 and TRBJ1-1; D remains unclear. The CDR3 loop spans 12 amino acids. The germline V gene has CDR1 LNHDA and CDR2 SQIVND (reference sequence). Trimming shortened V by 5 bases and J by 8 bases, and 12 bases separated the two germline ends. Here the CDR3 DNA reads TGTGCCAGTAGTGAGAGAAATTCCGAAGCTTTCTTT. This sequence encodes CASSERNSEAFF. Combining the CDR3 with reference TRBV19 and TRBJ1-1 gives the whole variable domain DGGITQSPKYLFRKEGQNVTLSCEQNLNHDAMYWYRQDPGQGLRLIYYSQIVNDFQKGDIAEGYSVSREKKESFPLTVTSAQKNPTAFYLCASSERNSEAFFGQGTRLTVV.

J is TRBJ1-2 and V is TRBV14; D gene unclear. Germline V lookup: CDR1 SGHDN, CDR2 FVKESK. Deletions cut 4 bases from V and 7 bases from J, with 13 bases between. CDR3 length equals 13 residues. CDR3 coding DNA: TGTGCCAGCAGCCCTTCTCCTAGCTCTGGCTACACCTTC. Its translation is CASSPSPSSGYTF.

This clone was observed a handful of times. The chain is built from TRBV5-1 and TRBJ2-1; 13 bases are a match to TRBD2. This CDR3 is built from 16 residues. Germline trimming cut 3 bases from V and 4 bases from J; bases unmatched to any gene: 4. Germline V lookup: CDR1 SGHRS, CDR2 YFSETQ. As DNA, the CDR3 is TGCGCCAGCAGCTCTCCGGGACTAGCGGGGTACAATGAGCAGTTCTTC. Encoded protein: CASSSPGLAGYNEQFF.

V and J are TRBV1 and TRBJ2-7. TRBV1 is a listed pseudogene. The CDR3 extends over 17 amino acids. CDR3 region: CTSSQPPKRSQGHEQYF. The CDR3 region has the DNA TGCACCAGCAGCCAACCCCCAAAACGGTCCCAAGGCCACGAGCAGTACTTC.

This chain joins TRBV11-2 and TRBJ2-3; unclear D gene. Trimming stripped 4 bases from V and 0 bases from J, with 5 bases between. This CDR3 contains 13 residues. Germline loops: CDR1 SGHAT, CDR2 FQNNGV. The CDR3 loop reads CASSWISTDTQYF. CDR3 nucleotide sequence: TGTGCCAGCAGCTGGATTAGCACAGATACGCAGTATTTT.